This T cell receptor beta chain comes out of a study of T cell responses to AZD1222 COVID-19 vaccine. The germline CDR1 and CDR2 sequences are SSHAT and FNYEAQ (reference sequence). The CDR3 extends over 15 amino acids. Study findings and constraints: CD4 TCRs associated with vaccination spanned spike, dominating at 160-218 and 743-854. Spike-specific TCR repertoires showed rising breadth and depth after two AZD1222 doses. Regions left unmutated in variants are reportedly the target of nearly half of spike-specific TCRs. Donors skewed white British and female; clonal diversity was possibly underestimated.

Regarding this clone: Its target is unknown. A read error may produce the germline difference seen at one junction end.

Generated by immunoSEQ multiplex PCR, the TCRdb table keeps only in-frame clones and is missing some. The sample consists of about 70,000 clones, around 85% of them appearing once. The sample was peripheral blood, taken on day 0 of AZD1222 vaccination. This sequence originates from an adult in good health. The rearrangement links TRBV7-7 to TRBJ2-7; D may be TRBD2 (7 bases). This CDR3 is CASSSSSGGHYEQYF. CDR3 nucleotide sequence: TGTGCTAGCAGCTCCTCCTCCGGGGGGCACTACGAGCAGTACTTC.